The 18 T cell receptor beta chains below all came from one sample that was sequenced in a study of coeliac disease. The table came from immunoSEQ multiplex PCR; TCRdb's copy has only in-frame clones and leaves some out. The sample lists several thousand clones, around 61% occurring once. Specimen: lamina propria lymphocytes from the gut. Receptor source: a man between 45 and 60 years old with active celiac disease.

The chain uses TRBV18 and TRBJ1-5, with D possibly matching TRBD1 (5 bases). Germline CDR1 and CDR2: KGHSH and LQKENI. CDR3 size: 14 residues. V was clipped by 3 bases and J by 4 bases, with 10 bases between them. CDR3 coding DNA: TGTGCCAGCTCACCGAACAGGAAAAATCAGCCCCAGCATTTT. It encodes CASSPNRKNQPQHF.

The chain joins TRBV5-1 to TRBJ1-1; a possible D gene is TRBD1 (6 bases). V was trimmed by 2 bases and J by 4 bases, leaving 15 bases between them. The germline CDR1 and CDR2 sequences are SGHRS and YFSETQ. This CDR3 has 15 residues. This CDR3 reads CASSFRGALATEAFF. The CDR3 DNA sequence: TGCGCCAGCAGCTTCCGGGGGGCCCTAGCCACTGAAGCTTTCTTT. Supplemented by reference TRBV5-1 and TRBJ1-1, the full variable domain reads KAGVTQTPRYLIKTRGQQVTLSCSPISGHRSVSWYQQTPGQGLQFLFEYFSETQRNKGNFPGRFSGRQFSNSRSEMNVSTLELGDSALYLCASSFRGALATEAFFGQGTRLTVV.

The J gene is TRBJ2-3, the V gene TRBV2, with 14 bases lining up with TRBD2. The V and J ends lost 4 bases and 9 bases, in that order; junction bases with no gene match: 12. Per the germline V gene, CDR1 is SNHLY and CDR2 is FYNNEI. This CDR3 region has 17 residues. DNA for the CDR3: TGTGCCAGCAGTGTTGTAGGACTAGCGGGGGGCCCTGGGACGCAGTATTTT. Encoded protein: CASSVVGLAGGPGTQYF.

This chain uses TRBV19 with TRBJ1-1; D possibly corresponds to TRBD1 (5 bases). The V gene's germline CDR1 is LNHDA and CDR2 SQIVND (reference sequence). V lost 6 bases and J 0 bases, leaving 17 bases between the germline ends. The CDR3 sequence is 16 residues long. The CDR3 loop is CASRGHSGGMNTEAFF. DNA of the CDR3: TGTGCCAGTAGGGGCCATTCGGGGGGGATGAACACTGAAGCTTTCTTT.

V gene TRBV6-5 combines with J gene TRBJ2-1; 10 bases line up with TRBD1. V trimming: 0 bases; J trimming: 8 bases; junction bases outside the gene matches: 7. This CDR3 has 16 residues. Germline CDR1 reads MNHEY; CDR2 reads SVGAGI. The CDR3 reads CASSYSTGTGDHEQFF. The CDR3, as DNA: TGTGCCAGCAGTTACTCTACCGGGACAGGGGACCATGAGCAGTTCTTC.

The chain couples TRBV5-6 to TRBJ2-1; D perhaps matches TRBD2 (5 bases). From germline, CDR1 is SGHDT and CDR2 YYEEEE. The CDR3 contains 14 residues. V was clipped by 3 bases and J by 10 bases, with 17 bases between them. The CDR3 coding sequence is TGTGCCAGCAGCTCGAGTCTCGGAGGAGAGGAGCAGTTCTTC. It codes for CASSSSLGGEEQFF.

This clone came up once. The rearrangement uses TRBV11-2 and TRBJ2-6; 11 nucleotides agree with TRBD1. There are 18 residues in the CDR3. From germline, CDR1 is SGHAT and CDR2 FQNNGV. J was trimmed by 2 bases and V by 1 base; bases with no gene match: 4. Here the CDR3 reads CASSLGTGQGAGANVLTF. The CDR3 DNA reads TGTGCCAGCAGCTTAGGGACGGGACAGGGGGCTGGGGCCAACGTCCTGACTTTC.

The chain uses TRBV4-3 and TRBJ2-5, with TRBD2 matching 8 bases. The CDR3 is 16 amino acids. After removal of 4 bases from V and 5 bases from J, the junction contained 12 bases not matched to a gene. Looked up from germline, CDR1 is LGHNA and CDR2 is YSLEER. The CDR3 loop reads CASSPRTSRDAETQYF. Written as DNA, the CDR3 is TGCGCCAGCAGCCCTCGGACTAGCAGGGATGCGGAGACCCAGTACTTC.

V is TRBV2 and J is TRBJ2-2; 8 bases align to TRBD1. The CDR3 loop spans 15 amino acids. V dropped 3 bases and J dropped 4; count of bases not matched to a gene: 4. Germline V gene lookup returns CDR1 SNHLY and CDR2 FYNNEI. The DNA of the CDR3 is TGTGCCAGCAGTGAGGCAGGGGGCGGCACCGGGGAGCTGTTTTTT. This sequence encodes CASSEAGGGTGELFF.

The V call is TRBV7-8, the J call TRBJ1-2, with no clear D. The ends were cut back, 1 base at V and 5 bases at J, with 14 bases in the middle. CDR3 length: 15 amino acids. The germline gives CDR1 SGHVS, CDR2 FQNEAQ. The CDR3, as DNA: TGTGCCAGCAGCTTAGGCGGAGAGCGGAGTTATGGCTACACCTTC. Translation: CASSLGGERSYGYTF. Full variable domain (missing parts from reference TRBV7-8 and TRBJ1-2): GAGVSQSPRYKVAKRGQDVALRCDPISGHVSLFWYQQALGQGPEFLTYFQNEAQLDKSGLPSDRFFAERPEGSVSTLKIQRTQQEDSAVYLCASSLGGERSYGYTFGSGTRLTVV.

The rearrangement uses TRBV18 and TRBJ1-1; weak D call: TRBD1 (6 bases). Between the trimmed V and J ends, which lost 3 bases and 7 bases, there was a span of 12 bases. Germline values: CDR1 KGHSH, CDR2 LQKENI. There are 13 residues in the CDR3. CDR3 sequence reads: CASSPYSDSEAFF. CDR3 DNA sequence: TGTGCCAGCTCACCTTATTCGGACAGTGAAGCTTTCTTT. The variable domain in full, completed from reference TRBV18 and TRBJ1-1, reads NAGVMQNPRHLVRRRGQEARLRCSPMKGHSHVYWYRQLPEEGLKFMVYLQKENIIDESGMPKERFSAEFPKEGPSILRIQQVVRGDSAAYFCASSPYSDSEAFFGQGTRLTVV.

The chain recombines TRBV19 with TRBJ2-2; 8 nucleotides match TRBD2. The length of the CDR3 is 16 residues. V lost 7 bases, J lost 6 bases, and 13 bases stayed unmatched. Germline V gene sequence: CDR1 LNHDA, CDR2 SQIVND (reference sequence). CDR3 in DNA: TGTGCCAGTACACAACCCGGGGGGGAGCGCCCCGGGGAGCTGTTTTTT. Translating gives CASTQPGGERPGELFF.

The gene calls are TRBV25-1 and TRBJ2-5, with TRBD2 matching 9 bases. This CDR3 has 14 amino acids. Looked up from germline, CDR1 is MGHDK and CDR2 is SYGVNS. The V segment lost 4 bases and the J segment 7 bases; nucleotides outside the gene matches: 7. In DNA form, the CDR3 reads TGTGCCAGCAGTGTGCGGGCGGGAGGGTTGACCCAGTACTTC. Encoded protein: CASSVRAGGLTQYF. The full variable domain, in which reference TRBV25-1 and TRBJ2-5 provide the parts outside the CDR3, is EADIYQTPRYLVIGTGKKITLECSQTMGHDKMYWYQQDPGMELHLIHYSYGVNSTEKGDLSSESTVSRIRTEHFPLTLESARPSHTSQYLCASSVRAGGLTQYFGPGTRLLVL.

V gene TRBV2 combines with J gene TRBJ2-3, with 11 bases aligning to TRBD2. CDR3 size: 13 residues. Germline assignment: CDR1 SNHLY and CDR2 FYNNEI. The V gene end was trimmed by 11 bases and the J gene end by 5 bases; junction bases not matched to a gene: 6. CDR3 in amino acids: CAGTSGSLDTQYF. The CDR3 nucleotides are TGTGCCGGGACTAGCGGCAGCCTAGATACGCAGTATTTT.

Comments on this clone: The junction and the germline gene differ at one end; a read error may be behind it. The genes are TRBV6-5 and TRBJ2-7, with 11 bases aligning to TRBD2. Germline V CDR1 and CDR2: MNHEY, SVGAGI. The CDR3 contains 14 residues. As DNA, the CDR3 is TGTGCCGGCAGTGCGGCTCGACTAGCGGGAAGGCAGTACTTC. It specifies CAGSAARLAGRQYF.

The J gene is TRBJ2-1, the V gene TRBV7-9, with D unclear. V was cut by 1 base and J by 8 bases, with 12 bases left in between. The CDR3 covers 14 residues. The germline V gene has CDR1 SEHNR and CDR2 FQNEAQ (reference sequence). The CDR3 spells CASSLEHPSDEQFF. The CDR3 DNA is TGTGCCAGCAGCTTAGAGCATCCGAGCGATGAGCAGTTCTTC.

Comments on this clone: One end of the junction fails to match germline, which may point to a read error. The chain is built from TRBV6-5 and TRBJ2-5; D gene unclear. Per germline, CDR1 MNHEY and CDR2 SVGAGI. The CDR3 has 14 amino acids. CDR3 bases: TGTGCCAGCAGTAACTCCCTTGTAGCTGCGACCCAGTACTTC. Its protein is CASSNSLVAATQYF.

The rearrangement uses TRBV2 and TRBJ2-1, with a possible D match to TRBD1 (5 bases). Germline CDR1 is SNHLY and CDR2 is FYNNEI. The CDR3 runs 12 residues. V was pared by 3 bases and J by 9 bases, with 9 bases between. The chain's CDR3 is CASSDMQGEQFF. CDR3 bases: TGTGCCAGCAGTGACATGCAGGGTGAGCAGTTCTTC. Combining the CDR3 with reference TRBV2 and TRBJ2-1 gives the whole variable domain EPEVTQTPSHQVTQMGQEVILRCVPISNHLYFYWYRQILGQKVEFLVSFYNNEISEKSEIFDDQFSVERPDGSNFTLKIRSTKLEDSAMYFCASSDMQGEQFFGPGTRLTVL.